Listed here is a single T cell receptor (beta chain). Its antigen is not identified. These data belong to a study of cytomegalovirus exposure and HLA in healthy donors. Study-level points and caveats: It was in a later analysis that TCR association rates were seen to vary by HLA locus, highest for DRB1 and lowest for HLA-C. Most subjects' HLA-A and HLA-B alleles were reportedly predicted from TCR beta sequences.

Donors counted as nominally healthy when sampled, yet unrecorded immune exposures were likely. After removal of 4 bases from V and 1 base from J, the junction contained 8 bases not matched to a gene. There are 16 residues in the CDR3. The germline V gene encodes CDR1 SGHAT and CDR2 FQNNGV. The PCR contained 60 Vbeta and 13 Jbeta primers. Source study methods: Later work found around 72 million unique TCR beta chains, with roughly 11 million shared. Clones were sequenced by immunoSEQ multiplex PCR, and TCRdb holds only the in-frame ones, with some missing. V, J and clone size reflect that table, while D and trimming were determined from the DNA. The table has 150,000 to 200,000 clones, about 85% seen once.

The clonotype was recovered from a boy younger than 10 in good health and CMV-seronegative. The chain has TRBV11-2 and TRBJ2-7; 9 bases map to TRBD1. The sample consisted of PBMCs. CDR3 loop: CASSSITGGSSYEQYF. DNA for the CDR3: TGTGCCAGCAGCTCAATAACAGGGGGCTCTTCCTACGAGCAGTACTTC.